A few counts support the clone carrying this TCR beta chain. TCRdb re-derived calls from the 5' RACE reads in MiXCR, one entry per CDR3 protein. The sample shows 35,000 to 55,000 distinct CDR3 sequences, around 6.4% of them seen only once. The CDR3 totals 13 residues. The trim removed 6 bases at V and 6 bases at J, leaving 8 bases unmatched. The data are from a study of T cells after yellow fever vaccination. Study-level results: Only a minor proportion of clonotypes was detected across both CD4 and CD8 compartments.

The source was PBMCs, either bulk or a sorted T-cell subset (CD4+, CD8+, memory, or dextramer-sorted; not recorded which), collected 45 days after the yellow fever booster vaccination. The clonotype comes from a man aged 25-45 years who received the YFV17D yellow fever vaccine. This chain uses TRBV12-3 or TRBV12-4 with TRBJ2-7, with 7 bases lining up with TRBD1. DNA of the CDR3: TGTGCCAGCAGCATCATAACAGGGGTCGAGCAGTACTTC. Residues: CASSIITGVEQYF.